These 21 T cell receptor beta chains share one sample of origin, sequenced in a study of vaccination and CD4 T cells after COVID-19. No antigen has been assigned to these receptors. Sequencing of DNA taken from cultured CD4+ T cells relied on the Oncomine TCR Beta short-read assay. TCRdb called the PCR reads again in MiXCR, with one record for every CDR3 protein. The sample carries fewer than 20,000 distinct CDR3 sequences, approximately 65% recorded once. Regarding treatment: roughly 11-day PBMC culture with coronavirus spike peptide pools or control peptides (ViraFEST assay). Source material: CD4+ T cells from blood, cultured in vitro. The receptors originated from a human donor who had recovered from COVID-19.

This clonotype has a single count. The chain combines TRBV6-5 with TRBJ1-1, with TRBD1 as a possible D gene (5 bases). Germline assignment: CDR1 MNHEY and CDR2 SVGAGI. This CDR3 is built from 15 residues. Between the trimmed V and J ends, which lost 0 bases and 4 bases, there was a span of 12 bases. The CDR3 protein is CASSYSGRGTTEAFF. The DNA of the CDR3 is TGTGCCAGCAGTTACTCGGGAAGGGGCACCACTGAAGCTTTCTTT.

This clonotype was counted a few times. CDR3 in amino acids: CASSLRGRQPQHF. Written as DNA, the CDR3 is TGTGCCAGCAGTTTGAGGGGTCGTCAGCCCCAGCATTTT. The chain employs TRBV27 and TRBJ1-5, with D tentatively TRBD1 (5 bases). CDR1 is MNHEY and CDR2 is SMNVEV in the germline V gene (reference sequence). V lost 3 bases and J lost 6, with 9 bases in between. This CDR3 is 13 amino acids long.

This clonotype was found a few times. The CDR3 loop reads CASSPGEGSNQPQHF. The CDR3 nucleotides read TGTGCCAGCAGCCCCGGGGAGGGGAGCAATCAGCCCCAGCATTTT. This chain connects TRBV7-9 to TRBJ1-5; possibly TRBD1 for D (5 bases). Trimming shortened V by 5 bases and J by 1 base, and 12 bases separated the two germline ends. Germline V gives CDR1 SEHNR, CDR2 FQNEAQ (reference sequence). The CDR3 consists of 15 residues.

This rearrangement joins TRBV15 to TRBJ2-2; D possibly matches TRBD1 or TRBD2 (6 bases each). The length of the CDR3 is 18 residues. Per germline, CDR1 LNHNV and CDR2 YYDKDF (reference sequence). V lost 0 bases to trimming and J lost 8 bases, with 22 bases between them. The CDR3 DNA is TGTGCCACCAGCAGAGACCTATCGACAGGAGGGGTTCGAGGGGAGCTGTTTTTT. This gives the protein CATSRDLSTGGVRGELFF.

The rearrangement links TRBV6-2 or TRBV6-3 to TRBJ2-7; tentative D call: TRBD2 (5 bases). CDR1 and CDR2 from the germline V gene are MNHEY and SVGEGT. This CDR3 spans 15 amino acids. Trimming took 5 bases from V and 5 from J, leaving 19 bases between them. This CDR3 is CASSTRVEGRNEQYF. The CDR3 DNA reads TGTGCCAGCAGTACCCGAGTTGAGGGCAGGAACGAGCAGTACTTC.

V is TRBV20-1 and J is TRBJ1-5, with unresolved D. V was pared by 1 base and J by 5 bases, with 9 bases between. Germline loops: CDR1 DFQATT, CDR2 SNEGSKA (reference sequence). The CDR3 is 13 amino acids. The CDR3 DNA is TGCAGTGCTAGAGCGGACCGAGATCAGCCCCAGCATTTT. Translation: CSARADRDQPQHF.

In the case of this clonotype: A junction boundary mismatches the germline segment, possibly from a read error. This chain links TRBV20-1 with TRBJ1-2, with D possibly being TRBD1 (6 bases). This CDR3 has 15 residues. Germline V CDR1 and CDR2: DFQATT, SNEGSKA (reference sequence). In DNA form, the CDR3 reads TGCAGTGCTGGAGAACTTACGGGGGCTCGCTATGGCTACACCTTC. Translation: CSAGELTGARYGYTF.

The table lists this clonotype with a few counts. The junction departs from the called germline gene at one end, perhaps through a read error. The chain combines TRBV6-2 or TRBV6-3 with TRBJ2-7, with D perhaps matching TRBD1 (5 bases). The germline V gene encodes CDR1 MNHEY and CDR2 SVGEGT. The CDR3 contains 13 residues. CDR3 residues: CASSESSTGVLHF. The DNA of the CDR3 is TGTGCCAGCAGCGAGAGTTCAACAGGAGTGCTACACTTC.

The chain combines TRBV7-9 with TRBJ1-6; tentative D call: TRBD1 (5 bases). Trimming took off 4 bases at V and 11 bases at J, with 6 bases between the two ends. The CDR3 sequence is 11 residues long. The germline V gene has CDR1 SEHNR and CDR2 FQNEAQ (reference sequence). CDR3 nucleotide sequence: TGTGCCAGCAGCTCGGGGGCACCCCTCCACTTT. Translation gives CASSSGAPLHF.

This clonotype is a singleton in its sample. The gene calls are TRBV12-3 or TRBV12-4 and TRBJ2-7; 8 nucleotides agree with TRBD1. The J segment lost 4 bases and the V segment lost 5 bases, leaving 7 bases of the junction unmatched. The CDR3 totals 14 residues. The CDR3 spells CASSPPQGAYEQYF. The CDR3 DNA sequence: TGTGCCAGCAGTCCGCCTCAGGGGGCGTACGAGCAGTACTTC.

V and J are TRBV27 and TRBJ1-5; a weak D match, TRBD1 (5 bases). The V end was cut by 6 bases, the J end by 7 bases, with 13 bases between. The CDR3 contains 13 residues. Germline V CDR1 and CDR2: MNHEY, SMNVEV (reference sequence). CDR3 in amino acids: CASRGEGFQPQHF. The DNA of the CDR3 is TGTGCCAGCAGGGGGGAGGGCTTCCAGCCCCAGCATTTT.

This chain links TRBV7-2 with TRBJ1-5; tentative D call: TRBD1 (6 bases). This CDR3 is built from 14 residues. V was shortened by 1 base and J by 7 bases, with 11 bases between the two germline ends. CDR1 is SGHTA, CDR2 FQGNSA, per germline. The CDR3 nucleotides are TGTGCCAGCAGCTTAGGTCCGACAGGCCAGCCCCAGCATTTT. It codes for CASSLGPTGQPQHF. Variable domain in full (rest from reference TRBV7-2 and TRBJ1-5): GAGVSQSPSNKVTEKGKDVELRCDPISGHTALYWYRQSLGQGLEFLIYFQGNSAPDKSGLPSDRFSAERTGGSVSTLTIQRTQQEDSAVYLCASSLGPTGQPQHFGDGTRLSIL.

The rearrangement uses TRBV7-2 and TRBJ2-7; D is ambiguous. The germline V gene has CDR1 SGHTA and CDR2 FQGNSA. V dropped 1 base and J dropped 5 bases, with 9 bases sitting between them. The CDR3 length is 13 residues. The DNA for the CDR3 is TGTGCCAGCAGCTTAGGTCCCCTTGACGAGCAGTACTTC. This encodes CASSLGPLDEQYF.

CDR3 bases: TGTGCCAGCAGTGATCATCGGGCGGGGATACACACAGATACGCAGTATTTT. Its protein product is CASSDHRAGIHTDTQYF. The chain uses TRBV6-1 and TRBJ2-3, with D possibly matching TRBD2 (6 bases). Trimming cost V 3 bases and J 2 bases, with 18 bases left between them. CDR3 size: 17 residues. Per germline, CDR1 MNHNS and CDR2 SASEGT.

J is TRBJ1-1 and V is TRBV6-7; D is ambiguous. TRBV6-7 is reported as an ORF; its role is uncertain. Trimming left V 5 bases short and J 1 base short, with 11 bases between. The CDR3 has 14 amino acids. The CDR3 loop reads CASSPWTPNTEAFF. Written as DNA, the CDR3 is TGTGCCAGCAGTCCTTGGACTCCGAACACTGAAGCTTTCTTT.

The chain combines TRBV15 with TRBJ1-5; D uncertain. V was shortened by 1 base and J by 5 bases, with 12 bases between the two germline ends. The CDR3 is made up of 15 amino acids. CDR1 LNHNV and CDR2 YYDKDF come from the germline V gene (reference sequence). Written as DNA, the CDR3 is TGTGCCACCAGCAGAGTCGCGCAGCGAGATCAGCCCCAGCATTTT. It yields the protein CATSRVAQRDQPQHF.

J is TRBJ2-1 and V is TRBV20-1; possibly TRBD2 for D (5 bases). Trimming pared 6 bases from V and 0 bases from J, leaving 6 bases between. The CDR3 extends over 12 amino acids. Germline loops: CDR1 DFQATT, CDR2 SNEGSKA (reference sequence). The CDR3 sequence is CSAGSSYNEQFF. The CDR3 DNA reads as TGCAGTGCGGGGAGCTCCTACAATGAGCAGTTCTTC.

This chain joins TRBV20-1 and TRBJ1-2; a weak D match, TRBD1 (6 bases). This CDR3 contains 13 residues. V lost 6 bases and J lost 3, with 14 bases in between. The germline V gene has CDR1 DFQATT and CDR2 SNEGSKA (reference sequence). CDR3 bases: TGCAGTGCCCCGGGAGGGGGGGACTATGGCTACACCTTC. Translation gives CSAPGGGDYGYTF.

The chain combines TRBV27 with TRBJ2-5; D not certain. Germline CDR1 reads MNHEY; CDR2 reads SMNVEV (reference sequence). Between the trimmed V and J ends, which lost 0 bases and 5 bases, there was a span of 10 bases. The CDR3 loop spans 14 amino acids. CDR3 bases: TGTGCCAGCAGTTTATCGAACCTGCAGGAGACCCAGTACTTC. Residues: CASSLSNLQETQYF.

J is TRBJ2-1 and V is TRBV6-5; a possible D gene is TRBD1 (6 bases). Germline V gives CDR1 MNHEY, CDR2 SVGAGI. Trimming cost V 0 bases and J 2 bases, with 11 bases left between them. CDR3 size: 16 residues. The CDR3 loop reads CASSYSTGTTYNEQFF. For the CDR3, the DNA is TGTGCCAGCAGTTACTCGACTGGGACAACCTACAATGAGCAGTTCTTC.

This clonotype occurred once. The chain carries TRBV7-3 and TRBJ1-2; D remains ambiguous. Deletions cut 2 bases from V and 4 bases from J, with 11 bases between. The CDR3 runs 14 residues. CDR1 is SGHTA, CDR2 FQGTGA, per germline. The CDR3 coding sequence is TGTGCCAGCAGCTTAGACAACCGAATCTATGGCTACACCTTC. It is translated as CASSLDNRIYGYTF.